This TCR beta chain was profiled in a study of identical twins. Study-wide results and limits: Beta out-of-frame sequences showed weaker excess sharing between twins.

MiXCR was run by TCRdb on the 5' RACE reads, yielding one entry per CDR3 protein. In the table there are about 530,000 distinct CDR3 sequences, roughly 15% of which are singletons. Concerning this clonotype: Its cognate antigen is unknown.

The CDR3 runs 15 residues. The V and J ends lost 7 bases and 3 bases, in that order; junction bases with no gene match: 8. In germline, CDR1 is LGHDT, CDR2 YNNKEL (reference sequence). This same sample was also part of a study on yellow fever vaccine responses in identical twins. That source notes: Among the twins, the vaccine T cell response reportedly seemed partly convergent and partly personalized.

This receptor was identified in a woman aged 18 to 35 in good health. The genes are TRBV3-1 and TRBJ2-2, with 7 bases aligning to TRBD1. Sequencing was performed on CD4+ T cells sorted from blood. The chain's CDR3 is CASTRRDRHTGELFF. The CDR3 DNA reads as TGTGCCAGCACCCGTCGGGACAGACACACCGGGGAGCTGTTTTTT.